This T cell receptor beta chain originates from a study of beta chain features in type 1 diabetes. In the study overall: Similarity in age, gender and cell yields was seen between patients and healthy donors. Study-level results: Significant though moderate, a shortening of TCRB CDR3s appeared in all four CD4+ subsets of Type 1 diabetes patients. Because the template was cDNA, high-expressing cells might be over-represented.

Blood was drawn once from each donor into heparinised tubes. The draws averaged about 110 mL. On this clone: Its antigen is unknown.

J lost 8 bases, V lost 5 bases, and 15 bases had no gene match. From germline, CDR1 is SGHNT and CDR2 YYREEE (reference sequence). The CDR3 covers 16 residues. The investigators reverse transcribed all of the isolated RNA, so they sequenced expressed TCRB transcripts. Using immunoSEQ multiplex PCR, the repertoire was profiled, and TCRdb retains in-frame clones only, with some absent. The profile shows roughly 230,000 clones, 9% to 10% of them singletons. Sequencing was carried out using naive CD4+ T cells from blood. This TCR derives from a woman younger than 30 in good health. The chain combines TRBV5-4 with TRBJ1-2; the match to TRBD1 covers 10 bases. CDR3 bases: TGTGCCAGCAGGGGTGGGCCGGGACAGGGGTTTAGCGGCTACACCTTC. Its translation is CASRGGPGQGFSGYTF.